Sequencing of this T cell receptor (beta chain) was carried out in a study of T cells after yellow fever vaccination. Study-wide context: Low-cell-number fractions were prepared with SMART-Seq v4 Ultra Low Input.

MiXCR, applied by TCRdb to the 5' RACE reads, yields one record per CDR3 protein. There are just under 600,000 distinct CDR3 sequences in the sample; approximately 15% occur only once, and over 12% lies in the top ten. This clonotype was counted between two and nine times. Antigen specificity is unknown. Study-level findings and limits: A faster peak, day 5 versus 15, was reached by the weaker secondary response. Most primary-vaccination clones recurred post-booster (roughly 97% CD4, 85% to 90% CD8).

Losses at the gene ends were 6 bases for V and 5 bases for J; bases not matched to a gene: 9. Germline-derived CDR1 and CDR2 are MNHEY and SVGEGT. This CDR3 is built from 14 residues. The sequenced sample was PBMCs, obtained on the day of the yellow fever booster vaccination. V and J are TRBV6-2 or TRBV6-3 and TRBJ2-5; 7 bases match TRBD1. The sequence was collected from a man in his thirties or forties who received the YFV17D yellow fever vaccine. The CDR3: CASRPGQHRETQYF. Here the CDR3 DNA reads TGTGCCAGCAGACCGGGACAGCACAGGGAGACCCAGTACTTC.